This T cell receptor beta chain derives from a study of cytotoxic CD8 clonotypes in ibrutinib-treated CLL. Study in general: The cohort had about 10 relapsed/refractory and around 14 treatment-naive patients, 17 IGHV unmutated. The sample average was 255,043 productive templates and 94,082 productive rearrangements.

With respect to this clone: The antigen remains undetermined.

The protocol was immunoSEQ multiplex PCR, while the TCRdb copy is restricted to in-frame clones and leaves out a portion. This table has tens of thousands of clones, 68% appearing once. From cryopreserved PBMCs came around 2 micrograms of genomic DNA used for TCR beta libraries. The germline CDR1 and CDR2 sequences are SGHNT and YYREEE (reference sequence). V gave up 5 bases and J gave up 2 bases, with 11 bases separating them. The CDR3 is made up of 14 amino acids. Study-level points and caveats: Public clonotypes, found uncommonly, either contracted or stayed stable on treatment.

The chain combines TRBV5-4 with TRBJ1-3; D is ambiguous. The sequence was obtained from a human donor with chronic lymphocytic leukemia. This material consisted of PBMCs, taken after 24 months of ibrutinib treatment. CDR3 DNA: TGTGCCAGCAGTGCGGGCACTCCTGGAAACACCATATATTTT. The encoded protein is CASSAGTPGNTIYF.